One and the same sample provided the 27 T cell receptor beta chains below, sequenced in a study of blood T cell repertoires in COVID-19. TCRdb's copy holds only in-frame clones and misses some; the assay was immunoSEQ multiplex PCR. The sample comprises around 150,000 clones, roughly 80% of which are singletons, and roughly 2.8% rests with the top ten. The specimen was peripheral blood. The receptors come from a man between 65 and 85 years old with acute or convalescent COVID-19.

The chain links TRBV18 to TRBJ2-7, with a tentative D call TRBD2 (6 bases). V gave up 2 bases and J gave up 5 bases, with 19 bases separating them. The germline V gene encodes CDR1 KGHSH and CDR2 LQKENI. This CDR3 comprises 16 residues. The CDR3 DNA reads as TGTGCCAGCTCACCAGGCTCCTCCGGGAGTAAGCACGAGCAGTACTTC. Protein sequence: CASSPGSSGSKHEQYF.

The V and J genes are TRBV5-1 and TRBJ1-3; no firm D call. The V gene lost 4 bases and the J gene lost 1 base, with 9 bases spanning the gap. The CDR3 is 14 residues long. The V gene's germline CDR1 is SGHRS and CDR2 YFSETQ. The CDR3 sequence: CASSPQASGNTIYF. As DNA, the CDR3 is TGCGCCAGCAGCCCTCAAGCTTCTGGAAACACCATATATTTT.

This clone appeared a few times. The chain couples TRBV6-1 to TRBJ1-4; TRBD1 is a possible D gene (5 bases). The germline V gene has CDR1 MNHNS and CDR2 SASEGT. The CDR3 is made up of 15 amino acids. Trimming pared 2 bases from V and 4 bases from J, leaving 11 bases between. CDR3 DNA: TGTGCCAGCAGTGAAAGTCGGGGGATTAATGAAAAACTGTTTTTT. This translates into CASSESRGINEKLFF.

V and J are TRBV3-1 (or the pseudogene TRBV3-2) and TRBJ2-5, with 10 bases aligning to TRBD2. The CDR3 has 17 residues. Per germline, CDR1 LGHDT and CDR2 YNNKEL (reference sequence). V lost 3 bases and J lost 1; bases outside the gene matches: 8. CDR3 sequence: CASSQPGTSVSQETQYF. The CDR3 nucleotides read TGTGCCAGCAGCCAGCCCGGGACTAGCGTTAGCCAAGAGACCCAGTACTTC.

The J gene is TRBJ2-3, the V gene TRBV18; D unclear. Germline V lookup: CDR1 KGHSH, CDR2 LQKENI. The V and J ends lost 5 bases and 6 bases respectively, with 9 bases between them. This CDR3 region has 12 residues. The CDR3 spells CASSSGRDTQYF. In nucleotides, the CDR3 is TGTGCCAGCTCATCGGGTAGGGATACGCAGTATTTT.

The rearrangement links TRBV28 to TRBJ1-5; 8 nucleotides match TRBD1. The ends lost 6 bases at V and 1 base at J; junction bases unmatched: 2. In germline, CDR1 is MDHEN, CDR2 SYDVKM. CDR3 length: 14 amino acids. The DNA for the CDR3 is TGTGCCAGCAGAACAGGGGGAAGCAATCAGCCCCAGCATTTT. Translating it yields CASRTGGSNQPQHF.

Notes on this clone: Additional DNA sequences in this sample encode the identical CDR3. The genes are TRBV19 and TRBJ1-1; D uncertain. The CDR3 length is 13 residues. CDR1 LNHDA and CDR2 SQIVND come from the germline V gene (reference sequence). V was trimmed by 6 bases and J by 0 bases, leaving 8 bases between them. Here the CDR3 DNA reads TGTGCCAGTAGCACAGCCCTGAACACTGAAGCTTTCTTT. Translating it yields CASSTALNTEAFF. The full variable domain, in which reference TRBV19 and TRBJ1-1 provide the parts outside the CDR3, is DGGITQSPKYLFRKEGQNVTLSCEQNLNHDAMYWYRQDPGQGLRLIYYSQIVNDFQKGDIAEGYSVSREKKESFPLTVTSAQKNPTAFYLCASSTALNTEAFFGQGTRLTVV.

V is TRBV19 and J is TRBJ1-1; 9 nucleotides agree with TRBD1. V gave up 4 bases and J gave up 7 bases; unmatched junction bases: 10. Germline V gives CDR1 LNHDA, CDR2 SQIVND (reference sequence). The CDR3 consists of 15 residues. The CDR3 region is CASSTDRDRAYEAFF. CDR3 DNA sequence: TGTGCCAGTAGTACCGACCGGGACAGGGCTTATGAAGCTTTCTTT.

This chain links TRBV6-5 with TRBJ2-1, with 8 bases fitting TRBD2. The CDR3 has 14 amino acids. Germline V lookup: CDR1 MNHEY, CDR2 SVGAGI. V trimming: 8 bases; J trimming: 8 bases; junction bases outside the gene matches: 11. The CDR3 DNA follows: TGTGCCAGCCATAAACCGGGACTAGTATATGAGCAGTTCTTC. It translates to CASHKPGLVYEQFF.

The table lists this clone with a few counts. CDR3 nucleotide sequence: TGCGCCAGCAGCCAAAGGACAGGGGAGGGTGAAAAACTGTTTTTT. Protein sequence: CASSQRTGEGEKLFF. The chain combines TRBV4-1 with TRBJ1-4; 9 bases map to TRBD1. The CDR3 length is 15 residues. The V and J ends lost 2 bases and 7 bases, in that order; junction bases with no gene match: 5. In germline, CDR1 is MGHRA, CDR2 YSYEKL.

This clone appeared a few times. The chain recombines TRBV2 with TRBJ2-7; 7 nucleotides match TRBD1. Germline lookup yields CDR1 SNHLY and CDR2 FYNNEI. CDR3 size: 14 residues. With V trimmed by 6 bases and J by 6 bases, 11 bases remained unmatched. The chain's CDR3 is CASRNRDSGSEQYF. DNA for the CDR3: TGTGCCAGCAGGAACCGGGACAGTGGCTCCGAGCAGTACTTC.

The chain uses TRBV28 and TRBJ1-4, with TRBD1 matching 9 bases. V shed 5 bases and J 4 bases; nucleotides not matched to a gene: 8. The CDR3 is 16 amino acids. Germline V gives CDR1 MDHEN, CDR2 SYDVKM. CDR3 sequence reads: CASSTGGGLGNEKLFF. The DNA for the CDR3 is TGTGCCAGCAGTACAGGGGGCGGCCTTGGTAATGAAAAACTGTTTTTT.

The chain uses TRBV28 and TRBJ2-7, with TRBD1 matching 8 bases. The CDR3 is 13 amino acids. Losses at the gene ends were 8 bases for V and 7 bases for J; bases not matched to a gene: 10. The V gene's germline CDR1 is MDHEN and CDR2 SYDVKM. CDR3: CASRGQGPWEQYF. For the CDR3, the DNA is TGTGCCAGCCGTGGACAGGGTCCATGGGAGCAGTACTTC.

CDR3 sequence: CASSLVGSVAEAFF. DNA for the CDR3: TGTGCCAGCAGCTTGGTTGGCAGTGTGGCTGAAGCTTTCTTT. The chain recombines TRBV5-5 with TRBJ1-1; no definite D call. V dropped 0 bases and J dropped 6 bases, with 12 bases sitting between them. Per the germline V gene, CDR1 is SGHKS and CDR2 is YYEKEE (reference sequence). CDR3 length: 14 residues. The whole variable domain, filled in from reference TRBV5-5 and TRBJ1-1, reads DAGVTQSPTHLIKTRGQQVTLRCSPISGHKSVSWYQQVLGQGPQFIFQYYEKEERGRGNFPDRFSARQFPNYSSELNVNALLLGDSALYLCASSLVGSVAEAFFGQGTRLTVV.

This chain uses TRBV5-6 with TRBJ2-1, with 12 nucleotides matching TRBD2. In germline, CDR1 is SGHDT, CDR2 YYEEEE. The junction had 9 bases not matched to a gene; V was cut back by 1 base and J by 4 bases. The CDR3 spans 18 residues. The DNA for the CDR3 is TGTGCCAGCAGCTTGCTTTCTAGCGGGGGGGTTTTTTACAATGAGCAGTTCTTC. Its protein product is CASSLLSSGGVFYNEQFF. Complete variable domain (other parts from reference TRBV5-6 and TRBJ2-1): DAGVTQSPTHLIKTRGQQVTLRCSPKSGHDTVSWYQQALGQGPQFIFQYYEEEERQRGNFPDRFSGHQFPNYSSELNVNALLLGDSALYLCASSLLSSGGVFYNEQFFGPGTRLTVL.

CDR3 residues: CSVEGTGSSYNEQFF. CDR3 nucleotide sequence: TGCAGCGTTGAAGGGACAGGGAGCTCCTACAATGAGCAGTTCTTC. V and J are TRBV29-1 and TRBJ2-1; 8 bases fit TRBD1. Germline V gives CDR1 SQVTM, CDR2 ANQGSEA. V dropped 1 base and J dropped 0; count of bases not matched to a gene: 2. The CDR3 has 15 amino acids.

With regard to this clone: Distinct nucleotide sequences in the sample also encode this CDR3. CDR3 coding DNA: TGCGCCAGCTCCAGCGGCTACGAGCAGTACTTC. Protein sequence: CASSSGYEQYF. V is TRBV10-1 and J is TRBJ2-7, with a weak D call TRBD2 (5 bases). CDR1 WNHNN and CDR2 SYGVQD come from the germline V gene (reference sequence). This CDR3 has 11 amino acids. The ends were cut back, 8 bases at V and 3 bases at J, with 8 bases in the middle.

The sample holds one count of this clone. The genes are TRBV19 and TRBJ2-7; D may be TRBD2 (7 bases). Germline V gives CDR1 LNHDA, CDR2 SQIVND (reference sequence). Trimming removed 3 bases from V and 5 bases from J, with 20 bases in between. This CDR3 spans 16 amino acids. CDR3 region: CASSIRGGGLSNEQYF. In nucleotides, the CDR3 is TGTGCCAGTAGTATTAGAGGGGGGGGACTGAGCAACGAGCAGTACTTC. Variable domain in full (rest from reference TRBV19 and TRBJ2-7): DGGITQSPKYLFRKEGQNVTLSCEQNLNHDAMYWYRQDPGQGLRLIYYSQIVNDFQKGDIAEGYSVSREKKESFPLTVTSAQKNPTAFYLCASSIRGGGLSNEQYFGPGTRLTVT.

This clone was found many times. The chain recombines TRBV11-3 with TRBJ2-2, with 9 positions matching TRBD2. This CDR3 comprises 16 residues. The junction had 10 bases not matched to a gene; V was cut back by 5 bases and J by 6 bases. Per germline, CDR1 SGHNT and CDR2 YENEEA. CDR3 in amino acids: CASSPGVAGVPGELFF. CDR3 coding DNA: TGTGCCAGCAGCCCCGGGGTAGCGGGGGTGCCCGGGGAGCTGTTTTTT.

This sequence joins TRBV6-1 and TRBJ1-5; 10 bases are shared with TRBD1. CDR3 length: 14 residues. CDR1 MNHNS and CDR2 SASEGT come from the germline V gene. Trimming cost V 2 bases and J 7 bases; bases outside gene matches: 2. CDR3 loop: CASSEWTGGQPQHF. DNA of the CDR3: TGTGCCAGCAGTGAATGGACAGGGGGACAGCCCCAGCATTTT.

The chain couples TRBV19 to TRBJ1-5, with D perhaps TRBD1 (6 bases). CDR1 LNHDA and CDR2 SQIVND come from the germline V gene (reference sequence). The CDR3 has 15 amino acids. Trimming removed 5 bases at V and 0 bases at J, with 11 bases between. CDR3 amino acids: CASSSSRGSNQPQHF. DNA for the CDR3: TGTGCCAGTAGTTCCTCCAGGGGTAGCAATCAGCCCCAGCATTTT.

The J gene is TRBJ2-1, the V gene TRBV29-1; 11 nucleotides match TRBD2. CDR3 length equals 16 residues. V shed 2 bases, J shed 7 bases, and the junction held 10 bases outside the gene matches. Germline V gene data show CDR1 as SQVTM and CDR2 as ANQGSEA. CDR3 residues: CSVETASGGRWNEQFF. The CDR3, as DNA: TGCAGCGTTGAAACGGCTAGCGGGGGGAGGTGGAATGAGCAGTTCTTC.

The rearrangement uses TRBV14 and TRBJ1-1; D remains unclear. V was shortened by 4 bases and J by 7 bases, with 16 bases between the two germline ends. This CDR3 contains 14 residues. Germline V gene data show CDR1 as SGHDN and CDR2 as FVKESK. This chain's CDR3 is CASSPTRGLVEAFF. DNA for the CDR3: TGTGCCAGCAGCCCCACTCGGGGTCTGGTTGAAGCTTTCTTT.

The CDR3 DNA reads as TGCGCCAGCAGCTTGGAAGGGAGGGCCTTCACAGATACGCAGTATTTT. As protein: CASSLEGRAFTDTQYF. This chain uses TRBV5-1 with TRBJ2-3; TRBD2 agrees at 7 bases. This CDR3 contains 16 residues. Losses at the gene ends were 0 bases for V and 2 bases for J; bases not matched to a gene: 6. Germline V gene data show CDR1 as SGHRS and CDR2 as YFSETQ. Complete variable domain (other parts from reference TRBV5-1 and TRBJ2-3): KAGVTQTPRYLIKTRGQQVTLSCSPISGHRSVSWYQQTPGQGLQFLFEYFSETQRNKGNFPGRFSGRQFSNSRSEMNVSTLELGDSALYLCASSLEGRAFTDTQYFGPGTRLTVL.

This clone has only a few counts. This chain links TRBV2 with TRBJ1-2; D not certain. Germline assignment: CDR1 SNHLY and CDR2 FYNNEI. This CDR3 contains 12 residues. V was cut by 8 bases and J by 3 bases, with 10 bases left in between. The CDR3 sequence: CASRREDYGYTF. The CDR3 region has the DNA TGTGCCAGCCGTCGGGAGGACTATGGCTACACCTTC. The complete variable domain, with remaining parts taken from reference TRBV2 and TRBJ1-2, reads EPEVTQTPSHQVTQMGQEVILRCVPISNHLYFYWYRQILGQKVEFLVSFYNNEISEKSEIFDDQFSVERPDGSNFTLKIRSTKLEDSAMYFCASRREDYGYTFGSGTRLTVV.

Only one count was recorded for this clone. This chain connects TRBV5-8 to TRBJ2-2, with TRBD1 identical over 9 bases. Per germline, CDR1 SGHTS and CDR2 YDEGEE. The CDR3 spans 17 residues. V trimming: 1 base; J trimming: 1 base; junction bases outside the gene matches: 5. CDR3 in DNA: TGTGCCAGCAGCTTGTGGCGGGACAGGGTGAACACCGGGGAGCTGTTTTTT. Residues: CASSLWRDRVNTGELFF.

This chain joins TRBV11-2 and TRBJ1-1; the D is unclear. The CDR3 is 14 amino acids. CDR1 and CDR2 from the germline V gene are SGHAT and FQNNGV. V was cut by 1 base and J by 0 bases, with 6 bases left in between. The CDR3 nucleotides are TGTGCCAGCAGCTTAGTCTCGTTGAACACTGAAGCTTTCTTT. It codes for CASSLVSLNTEAFF.